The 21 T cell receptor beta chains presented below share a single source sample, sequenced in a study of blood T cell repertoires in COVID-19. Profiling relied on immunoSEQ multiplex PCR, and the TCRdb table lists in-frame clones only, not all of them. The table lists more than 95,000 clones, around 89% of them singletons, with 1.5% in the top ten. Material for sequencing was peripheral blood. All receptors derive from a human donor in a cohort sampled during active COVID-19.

The CDR3: CASSEYGGGYGYTF. CDR3 DNA: TGTGCCAGCAGTGAATATGGGGGGGGCTATGGCTACACCTTC. J is TRBJ1-2 and V is TRBV25-1, with D perhaps TRBD1 (5 bases). The CDR3 runs to 14 residues. V lost 0 bases, J lost 4 bases, and 9 bases lay in between. Germline V gene lookup returns CDR1 MGHDK and CDR2 SYGVNS.

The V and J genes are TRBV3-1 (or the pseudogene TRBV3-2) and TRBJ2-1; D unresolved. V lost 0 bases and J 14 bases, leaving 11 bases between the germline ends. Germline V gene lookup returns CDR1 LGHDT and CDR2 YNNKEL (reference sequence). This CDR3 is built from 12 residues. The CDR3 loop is CASSQDLAGKFF. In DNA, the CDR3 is TGTGCCAGCAGCCAAGATTTGGCAGGAAAGTTCTTC.

CDR3 DNA: TGTGCCAGCAGCTTAGCGGCGGGAGTACGCTACAATGAGCAGTTCTTC. Amino acids: CASSLAAGVRYNEQFF. V gene TRBV7-6 combines with J gene TRBJ2-1; 7 nucleotides line up with TRBD2. The V and J ends lost 0 bases and 3 bases, in that order; junction bases with no gene match: 5. The V gene's germline CDR1 is SGHVS and CDR2 FNYEAQ. The CDR3 totals 16 residues.

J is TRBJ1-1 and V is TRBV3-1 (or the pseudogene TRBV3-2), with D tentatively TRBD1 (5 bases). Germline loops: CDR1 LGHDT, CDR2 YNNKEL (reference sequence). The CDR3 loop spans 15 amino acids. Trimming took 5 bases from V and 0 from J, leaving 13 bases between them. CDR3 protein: CASSLSGALNTEAFF. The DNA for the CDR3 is TGTGCCAGCAGCTTAAGCGGGGCGTTGAACACTGAAGCTTTCTTT.

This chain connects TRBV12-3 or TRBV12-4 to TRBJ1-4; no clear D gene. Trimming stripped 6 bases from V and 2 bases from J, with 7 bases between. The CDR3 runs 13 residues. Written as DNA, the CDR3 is TGTGCCAGCAGCCTCTCCACTAATGAAAAACTGTTTTTT. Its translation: CASSLSTNEKLFF.

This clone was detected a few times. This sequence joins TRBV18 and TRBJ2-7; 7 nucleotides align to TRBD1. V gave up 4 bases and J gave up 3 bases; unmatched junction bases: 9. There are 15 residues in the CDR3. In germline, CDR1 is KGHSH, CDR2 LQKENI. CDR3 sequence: CASSRLGQRIYEQYF. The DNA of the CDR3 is TGTGCCAGCTCACGGCTGGGACAGAGGATCTACGAGCAGTACTTC.

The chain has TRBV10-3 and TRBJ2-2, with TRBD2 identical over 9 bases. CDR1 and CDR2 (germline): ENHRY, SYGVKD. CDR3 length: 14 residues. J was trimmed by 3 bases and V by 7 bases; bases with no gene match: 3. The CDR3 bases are TGTGCCATCAAACTAGCGGGTGACACCGGGGAGCTGTTTTTT. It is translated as CAIKLAGDTGELFF.

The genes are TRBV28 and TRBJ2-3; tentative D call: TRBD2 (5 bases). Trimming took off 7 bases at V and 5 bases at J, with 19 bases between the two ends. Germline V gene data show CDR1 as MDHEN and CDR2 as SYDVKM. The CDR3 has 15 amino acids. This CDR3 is CASTTLRAGLDTQYF. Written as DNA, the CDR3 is TGTGCCAGCACCACCTTGAGGGCCGGTCTAGATACGCAGTATTTT.

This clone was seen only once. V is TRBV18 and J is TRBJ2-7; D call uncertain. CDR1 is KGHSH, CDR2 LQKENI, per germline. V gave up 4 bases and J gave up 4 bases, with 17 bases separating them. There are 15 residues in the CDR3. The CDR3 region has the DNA TGTGCCAGCTCACTTCGCGTCCTTCCTACTTACGAGCAGTACTTC. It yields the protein CASSLRVLPTYEQYF.

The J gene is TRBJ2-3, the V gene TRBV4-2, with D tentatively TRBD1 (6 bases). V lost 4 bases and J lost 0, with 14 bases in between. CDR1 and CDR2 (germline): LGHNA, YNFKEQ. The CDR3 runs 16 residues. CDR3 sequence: CASSRTGTTSTDTQYF. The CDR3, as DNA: TGTGCCAGCAGCCGGACCGGGACAACTAGCACAGATACGCAGTATTTT.

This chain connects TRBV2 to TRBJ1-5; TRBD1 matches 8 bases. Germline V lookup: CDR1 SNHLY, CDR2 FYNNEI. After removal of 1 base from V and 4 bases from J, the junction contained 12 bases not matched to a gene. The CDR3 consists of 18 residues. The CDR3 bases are TGTGCCAGCAGTGAAGGTATGGGACAGGTAGATAGAAATCAGCCCCAGCATTTT. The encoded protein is CASSEGMGQVDRNQPQHF.

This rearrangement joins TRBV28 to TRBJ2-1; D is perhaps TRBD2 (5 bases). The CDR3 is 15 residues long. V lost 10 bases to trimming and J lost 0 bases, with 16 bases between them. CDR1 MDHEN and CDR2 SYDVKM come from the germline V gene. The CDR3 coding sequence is TGTGCCACCTGCAGGCGGGCCAGCTCCTACAATGAGCAGTTCTTC. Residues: CATCRRASSYNEQFF.

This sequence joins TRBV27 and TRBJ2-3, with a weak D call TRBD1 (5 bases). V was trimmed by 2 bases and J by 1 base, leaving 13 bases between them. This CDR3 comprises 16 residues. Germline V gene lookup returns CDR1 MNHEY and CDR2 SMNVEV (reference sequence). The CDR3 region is CASSLTAGWRTDTQYF. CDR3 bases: TGTGCCAGCAGTTTAACGGCAGGGTGGCGCACAGATACGCAGTATTTT.

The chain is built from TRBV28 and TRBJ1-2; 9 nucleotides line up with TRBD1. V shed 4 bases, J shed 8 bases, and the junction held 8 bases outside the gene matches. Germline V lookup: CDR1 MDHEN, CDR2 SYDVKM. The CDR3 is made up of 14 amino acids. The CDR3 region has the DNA TGTGCCAGCAGTTCATTTGGACAGGGGTACGGCTACACCTTC. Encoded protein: CASSSFGQGYGYTF.

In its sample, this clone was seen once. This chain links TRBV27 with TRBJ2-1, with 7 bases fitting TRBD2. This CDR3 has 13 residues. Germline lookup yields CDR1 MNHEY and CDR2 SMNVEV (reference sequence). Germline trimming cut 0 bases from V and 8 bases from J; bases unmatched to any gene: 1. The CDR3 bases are TGTGCCAGCAGTTTATCGGGAGGGGATGAGCAGTTCTTC. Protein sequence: CASSLSGGDEQFF.

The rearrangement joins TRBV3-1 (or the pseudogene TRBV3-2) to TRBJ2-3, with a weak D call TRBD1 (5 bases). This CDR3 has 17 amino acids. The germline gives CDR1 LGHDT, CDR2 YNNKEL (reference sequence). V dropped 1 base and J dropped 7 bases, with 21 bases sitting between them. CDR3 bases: TGTGCCAGCAGCCAAGGCTCAACCAGGGTGCTCCCTCATACGCAGTATTTT. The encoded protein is CASSQGSTRVLPHTQYF.

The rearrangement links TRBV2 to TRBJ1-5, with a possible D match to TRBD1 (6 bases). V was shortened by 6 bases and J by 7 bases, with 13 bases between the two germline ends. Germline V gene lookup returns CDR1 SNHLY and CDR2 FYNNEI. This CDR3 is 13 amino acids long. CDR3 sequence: CASRTGFPQPQHF. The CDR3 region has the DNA TGTGCCAGCAGAACAGGGTTCCCCCAGCCCCAGCATTTT.

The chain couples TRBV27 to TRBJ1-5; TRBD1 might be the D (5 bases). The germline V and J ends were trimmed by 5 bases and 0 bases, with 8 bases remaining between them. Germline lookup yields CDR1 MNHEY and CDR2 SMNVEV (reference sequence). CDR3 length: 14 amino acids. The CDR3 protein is CASSRRGSNQPQHF. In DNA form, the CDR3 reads TGTGCCAGCAGTCGGAGGGGTAGCAATCAGCCCCAGCATTTT.

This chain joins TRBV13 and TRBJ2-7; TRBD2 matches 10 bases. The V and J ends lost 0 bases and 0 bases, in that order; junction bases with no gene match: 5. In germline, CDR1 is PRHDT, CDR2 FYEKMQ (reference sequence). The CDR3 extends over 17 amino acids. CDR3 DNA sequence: TGTGCCAGCAGCTTAGGGCTAGCGGGGGACCCCTCCTACGAGCAGTACTTC. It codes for CASSLGLAGDPSYEQYF.

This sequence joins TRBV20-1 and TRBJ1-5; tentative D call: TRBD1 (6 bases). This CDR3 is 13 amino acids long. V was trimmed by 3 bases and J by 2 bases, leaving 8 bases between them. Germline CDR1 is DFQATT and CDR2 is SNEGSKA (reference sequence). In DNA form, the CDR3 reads TGCAGTGCTAGTCCAGGGGGCAATCAGCCCCAGCATTTT. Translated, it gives CSASPGGNQPQHF.

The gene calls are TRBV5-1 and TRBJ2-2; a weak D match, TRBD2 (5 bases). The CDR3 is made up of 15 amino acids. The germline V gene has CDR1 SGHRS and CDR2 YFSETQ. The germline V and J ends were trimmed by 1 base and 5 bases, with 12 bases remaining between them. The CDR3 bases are TGCGCCAGCAGCTTGTCGGGAAGAAGTACCGGGGAGCTGTTTTTT. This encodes CASSLSGRSTGELFF.